This TCR beta chain was captured by sequencing in a study of cytomegalovirus exposure and HLA in healthy donors. Libraries were prepared by immunoSEQ multiplex PCR; TCRdb keeps only in-frame clonotypes and omits some of them. The sample shows about 50,000 clones, 92% of them seen only once. Broader study findings: Among the CMV-associated chains, three were confirmed in vitro as specific for CMV antigens. Cytomegalovirus-associated TCR beta chains were listed, numbering 150 to 200. Rarity marked most TCR sequences, yet some public TCRs occurred in many donors. Using the classifier, cytomegalovirus status was reportedly diagnosed with high specificity and sensitivity.

Turning to this clone: Its target is not known.

V lost 6 bases to trimming and J lost 5 bases, with 20 bases between them. From germline, CDR1 is MDHEN and CDR2 SYDVKM. The CDR3 has 16 residues. The sequenced sample consisted of PBMCs. The receptor was derived from a man between 18 and 29 years old in good health and CMV-seronegative. The rearrangement joins TRBV28 to TRBJ2-1; TRBD1 is a possible D gene (5 bases). The CDR3 DNA follows: TGTGCCAGCAGATCGTATCGGCAGGGAAACAACAATGAGCAGTTCTTC. This encodes CASRSYRQGNNNEQFF.